This T cell receptor (beta chain) was observed in a study of T cell responses to AZD1222 COVID-19 vaccine. The assay was immunoSEQ multiplex PCR, and TCRdb's table has in-frame clones only and misses some. The sample has fewer than 130,000 clones; 88% are singletons. This receptor was obtained from an adult in good health. The sequencing here drew on peripheral blood, taken on day 0 of AZD1222 vaccination.

For the CDR3, the DNA is TGTGCCAGCAGCTTCACGTACGGGGCCTATGGCTACACCTTC. As protein: CASSFTYGAYGYTF. This sequence joins TRBV7-2 and TRBJ1-2, with D possibly matching TRBD1 (5 bases). The CDR3 length is 14 residues. The V and J ends lost 3 bases and 4 bases respectively, with 12 bases between them. Germline values: CDR1 SGHTA, CDR2 FQGNSA.